The entry below gives a single TCR beta chain sequence along with its context. As yet, its antigen is unknown. The data were produced by immunoSEQ multiplex PCR, yet TCRdb's version contains in-frame clones alone and is incomplete. The sample records around 150,000 clones, roughly 93% being singletons. The data were taken from a study of T cell responses to AZD1222 COVID-19 vaccine. Germline-derived CDR1 and CDR2 are MNHEY and SMNVEV (reference sequence). The CDR3 has 18 amino acids. Trimming cost V 5 bases and J 3 bases, with 25 bases left between them. Overall study findings and caveats: Nearly half of spike-specific TCRs reportedly target variant regions that are unmutated in the B.1.351 and B.1.1.7 variants. Repertoires were obtained only post-peak T cell response. White British donors predominated, females outnumbered males, and clonal diversity was possibly underestimated.

The sequences come from peripheral blood, collected 28 days after the second AZD1222 dose. This chain links TRBV27 with TRBJ1-1, with D possibly matching TRBD1 (5 bases). This receptor was obtained from an adult who received the AZD1222 COVID-19 vaccine. The CDR3 region is CASSPNIGGGGPDTEAFF. CDR3 DNA: TGTGCCAGCAGTCCCAACATCGGGGGAGGAGGTCCCGACACTGAAGCTTTCTTT.